This T cell receptor beta chain was obtained from a study of cytomegalovirus exposure and HLA in healthy donors. Overall study: Drawn from HLA-typed donors, tens of millions of unique TCRs were held in an early data release. Findings and caveats of the study: Some V segments, TRBV6-2 and TRBV6-3 among them, were indistinguishable and were therefore excluded. Trimming of TCR beta V- and J-genes showed a link, identified in a later analysis, to a missense DCLRE1C variant. A prior analysis recorded that most TCR beta V segments were productive about 87% or about 30% of the time.

The PCR ran on 60 Vbeta and 13 Jbeta primers. Generated by immunoSEQ multiplex PCR, the TCRdb table keeps only in-frame clones and is missing some. Among approximately 140,000 clones listed, 70% to 80% were seen once. The junction had 9 bases not matched to a gene; V was cut back by 3 bases and J by 4 bases. Germline V gene data show CDR1 as KGHSH and CDR2 as LQKENI. The CDR3 has 15 residues. A note on this clone: Its antigen is unknown.

The sequence was collected from a human donor in good health. What was sequenced was PBMCs. The genes are TRBV18 and TRBJ2-7, with 7 bases matching TRBD1. The CDR3, as DNA: TGTGCCAGCTCACCCTCCGGGACAGTGGGGTACGAGCAGTACTTC. Translating gives CASSPSGTVGYEQYF.